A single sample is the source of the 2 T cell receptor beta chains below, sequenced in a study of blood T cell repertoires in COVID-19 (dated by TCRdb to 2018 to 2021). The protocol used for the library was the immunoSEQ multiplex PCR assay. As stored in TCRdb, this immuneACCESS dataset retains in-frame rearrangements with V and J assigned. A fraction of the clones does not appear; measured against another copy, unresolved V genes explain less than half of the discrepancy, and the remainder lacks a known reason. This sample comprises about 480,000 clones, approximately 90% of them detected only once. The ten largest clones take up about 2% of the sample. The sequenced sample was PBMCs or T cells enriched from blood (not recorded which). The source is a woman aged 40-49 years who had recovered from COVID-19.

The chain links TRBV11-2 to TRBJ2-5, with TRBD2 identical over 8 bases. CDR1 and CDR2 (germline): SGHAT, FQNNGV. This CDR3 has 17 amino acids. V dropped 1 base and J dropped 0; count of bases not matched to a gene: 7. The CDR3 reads CASSLGVSGAYQETQYF. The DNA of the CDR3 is TGTGCCAGCAGCTTAGGGGTTAGCGGGGCGTACCAAGAGACCCAGTACTTC. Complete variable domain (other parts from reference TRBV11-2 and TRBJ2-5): EAGVAQSPRYKIIEKRQSVAFWCNPISGHATLYWYQQILGQGPKLLIQFQNNGVVDDSQLPKDRFSAERLKGVDSTLKIQPAKLEDSAVYLCASSLGVSGAYQETQYFGPGTRLLVL.

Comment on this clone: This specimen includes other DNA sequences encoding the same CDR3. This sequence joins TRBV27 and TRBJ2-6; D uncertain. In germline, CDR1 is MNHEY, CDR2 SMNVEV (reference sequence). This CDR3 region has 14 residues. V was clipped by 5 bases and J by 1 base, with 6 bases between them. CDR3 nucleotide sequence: TGTGCCAGCAGTCCGGTGTCTGGGGCCAACGTCCTGACTTTC. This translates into CASSPVSGANVLTF. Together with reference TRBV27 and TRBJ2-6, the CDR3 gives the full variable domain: EAQVTQNPRYLITVTGKKLTVTCSQNMNHEYMSWYRQDPGLGLRQIYYSMNVEVTDKGDVPEGYKVSRKEKRNFPLILESPSPNQTSLYFCASSPVSGANVLTFGAGSRLTVL.